This TCR beta chain was recovered during a study of CD4 T cells in relation to SARS-CoV-2 and coronaviruses. The repertoire was sequenced with immunoSEQ multiplex PCR; TCRdb's copy has only in-frame clones and lacks some. Of tens of thousands of clones listed, over 75% are singletons. The ends were cut back, 0 bases at V and 8 bases at J, with 14 bases in the middle. The CDR3 consists of 14 residues. Germline lookup yields CDR1 SGHDT and CDR2 YYEEEE. The chain links TRBV5-6 to TRBJ1-2, with TRBD1 as a possible D gene (5 bases). The origin of this receptor is an adult with COVID-19. The sample taken for sequencing was memory CD4+ T cells from PBMCs. The chain's CDR3 is CASSLEQAFRGYTF. DNA of the CDR3: TGTGCCAGCAGCTTGGAACAGGCTTTCCGCGGCTACACCTTC.